The sequence of this TCR beta chain was determined in a study of blood T cells in healthy people across ages (dated by TCRdb to the mid-2010s). In the study overall: In model experiments, roughly one uniquely barcoded TCR beta cDNA molecule per two T cells was captured by template switching. Using deep sequencing normalized with unique cDNA molecular identifiers, the study measured how TCR beta repertoire diversity changes with age. The donors were split into four age groups: young (average around 15 years), middle-aged (39), aged (roughly 60) and long-lived (more than 80). Using the same blood draw, the study looked at two additional independent replicas of 1 million unique cDNA reads for two donors, one aged 18 to 30 and the other aged 80 or older. The paper as a whole reports these results and caveats: Total diversity estimates from one million sequenced T cells were considered lower bounds and underestimates. Because donor CMV infection status was unknown, age-related changes in expanded clonotypes were potentially confounded. The long-lived group showed more naive CD4+ T cells, fewer expanded clones and increased TCR diversity than the aged group, suggesting age selection. As age increased, observed TCR beta diversity per million T cells dropped in a roughly linear way, and a significant reduction was already evident by age 40. The percentage of naive T cells measured by flow cytometry correlated strongly with observed TCR beta diversity. Since profiling was done on bulk unsorted PBMCs, naive and antigen-experienced compartments could not be conclusively compared.

V is cut by 3 bases and J by 4 bases, and the space between the germline ends is 13 bases. From a lookup of the germline V gene, CDR1 and CDR2 are KGHSH and LQKENI. The CDR3 contains 14 residues, cysteine and phenylalanine counted. CDR3 DNA is the only sequence kept; it has 42 bases, read in frame from the first base. The approximately 40 donors, aged about 6 to 95 years, were systemically healthy Caucasian individuals from Russia. Each donor gave around 9 milliliters of peripheral blood, collected into EDTA-treated Vacutainer tubes. Ficoll-Paque density-gradient centrifugation was used to isolate PBMCs, with at least 6.5 million per sample. Trizol reagent was used to extract total RNA from the PBMCs, yielding at least 5 micrograms per sample. Naive CD45RAhigh/CD27high T cell percentages were measured by flow cytometry on a PBMC aliquot from every donor. Library creation used 5' RACE. Reads for this sample came from an Illumina HiSeq 2500. A second about 7 to 11 cycle PCR used a sample-barcoded 5' primer and a J-beta primer mix. A unique molecular identifier was introduced onto each TCR beta cDNA molecule by a template-switch 5' adaptor carrying 12 random nucleotides. Each sample yielded at least 2.5 million CDR3-containing paired-end reads. All of the RNA was converted into first-strand cDNA using the Mint cDNA synthesis kit, with a TRBC-specific oligonucleotide serving as the primer. All cDNA was treated with uracil-DNA glycosylase and then went through a first 18-cycle PCR with the universal primers M1SS and BC2_uni_R. The study's processing was this. For normalization, 1 million high-quality reads, each with a distinct molecular identifier, were randomly selected from each sample. Instead of being binned into consensus sequences, reads with shared molecular identifiers were discarded. MiTCR, with a Q25 quality threshold and the strictest error-elimination algorithm, was used for CDR3 identification, clonotype clustering and error correction. A nonparametric unseen species model with Euler transformation was used to estimate lower-bound total TCR beta diversity. TCRdb passed the public sequencing reads through fastp at Q25 and MiXCR, retaining productive beta sequences. Rows matching on CDR3 protein sequence are summarized as one entry with the most common DNA and genes. V and J calls and clone size were set by TCRdb, not the authors. The sample includes under 1,100,000 distinct CDR3 sequences, with roughly 24% observed a single time. The top ten clonotypes cover approximately 0.71% of the sample.

This clonotype has more than one count but fewer than ten. There is no known antigen for this receptor. Base qualities were left out, and no much larger clone turns up one base away. The same sample was also studied in work on T cells of mothers and their children. As that second paper reports: Nine systemically healthy Caucasian individuals, comprising three mothers and their six children, were included as donors. cDNA synthesis used all of the extracted RNA, with around 1.6 ug of RNA in each 15 ul reaction. In the second PCR, sample barcodes and 2-4 random nucleotides were introduced via the M1S primer. More than 9 million TCR beta CDR3 reads were obtained from each mother, and some 3 million reads were obtained from each child. TCR recombination output is similarly shaped by thymic selection in related and unrelated pairs, with a minor effect exerted by inherited differences. Normalized repertoire overlap was always found to be slightly, but never significantly, higher in related mother-child pairs than in unrelated mother-child pairs. Persistent microchimeric T cell clones were not detected, at a sensitivity of 85 to 100 clones per million clonotypes. To look for features that set related mother-child pairs apart from unrelated individuals, the researchers ran deep NGS to compare the TCR beta repertoires of mothers and children. The mean age was approximately 41 +/- 4 years for the mothers and about 10 +/- 4 years for the children. After adapter ligation with NEBNext reagents, the libraries were sequenced on Illumina HiSeq 2000 with 100+100 nt paired-end reads. Mother and child libraries were prepared a month apart and sequenced in separate runs to prevent cross-contamination. Each donor had between 500,000 and 2,000,000 distinct TCR beta clonotypes identified. Naive TCR beta clonotypes were estimated from low-frequency clonotypes matched to each donor's FACS-determined naive share, without sorting.

Recombination joined TRBV18 with TRBJ2-7, and possibly TRBD2, on 5 matching bases. The sequence came from a girl aged 2 to 9 in good health. Sequencing used blood. The DNA sequence is TGTGCCAGCTCACCGGTACGGGGTGGGTACGAGCAGTACTTC. Its protein reads: CASSPVRGGYEQYF.